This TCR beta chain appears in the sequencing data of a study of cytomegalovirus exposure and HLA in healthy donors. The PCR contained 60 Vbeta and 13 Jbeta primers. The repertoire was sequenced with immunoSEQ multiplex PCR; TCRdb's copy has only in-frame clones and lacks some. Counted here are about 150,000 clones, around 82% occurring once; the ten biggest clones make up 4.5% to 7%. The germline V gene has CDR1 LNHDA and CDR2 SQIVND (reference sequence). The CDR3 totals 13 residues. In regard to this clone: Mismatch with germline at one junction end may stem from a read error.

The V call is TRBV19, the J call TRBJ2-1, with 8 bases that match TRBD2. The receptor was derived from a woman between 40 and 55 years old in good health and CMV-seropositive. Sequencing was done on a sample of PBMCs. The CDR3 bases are TGTGCCAGTAGTATCCTCGGACTAGCCGAGCTGTTCTTC. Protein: CASSILGLAELFF.